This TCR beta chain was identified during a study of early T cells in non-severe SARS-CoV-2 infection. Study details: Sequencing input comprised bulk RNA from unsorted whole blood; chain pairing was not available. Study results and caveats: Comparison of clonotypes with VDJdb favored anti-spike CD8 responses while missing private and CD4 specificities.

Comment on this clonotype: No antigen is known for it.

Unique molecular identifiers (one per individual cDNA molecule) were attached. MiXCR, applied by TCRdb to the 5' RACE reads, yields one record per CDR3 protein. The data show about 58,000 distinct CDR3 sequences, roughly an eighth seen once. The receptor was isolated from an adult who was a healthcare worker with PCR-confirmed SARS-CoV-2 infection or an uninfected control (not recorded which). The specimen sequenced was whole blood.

The DNA of the CDR3 is TGTGCCAGCAGCCCTGAGGGACGGGAGGGAGACGAGCAGTACTTC. Translating gives CASSPEGREGDEQYF. The genes are TRBV27 and TRBJ2-7, with 8 bases matching TRBD2. The CDR3 consists of 15 residues. Germline values: CDR1 MNHEY, CDR2 SMNVEV (reference sequence). The trim removed 6 bases at V and 5 bases at J, leaving 12 bases unmatched.